The 26 T cell receptor beta chains below were found in one sample sequenced in a study of blood T cell repertoires in COVID-19. Sequenced by immunoSEQ multiplex PCR; TCRdb stores in-frame clones only, minus some. The top ten clones hold roughly 4.2% of a sample with a few hundred thousand clones, 80% to 90% of them seen once. Sequencing was performed on PBMCs or T cells enriched from blood (not recorded which). Receptors originate from a woman aged 40 to 50 with acute COVID-19.

The chain carries TRBV27 and TRBJ2-5, with a weak D call TRBD1 (5 bases). V was cut by 8 bases and J by 5 bases, with 21 bases left in between. This CDR3 contains 15 residues. Germline loops: CDR1 MNHEY, CDR2 SMNVEV (reference sequence). DNA of the CDR3: TGTGCCAGCCCAAGGGGCAGCTACCGTCCGGAGACCCAGTACTTC. Amino acid sequence: CASPRGSYRPETQYF.

The chain couples TRBV12-3 or TRBV12-4 to TRBJ1-2, with D hard to call. V lost 3 bases and J 0 bases, leaving 2 bases between the germline ends. CDR3 size: 12 residues. As DNA, the CDR3 is TGTGCCAGCAGTTTCTCTAACTATGGCTACACCTTC. This sequence encodes CASSFSNYGYTF.

CDR3 protein: CASSFSGYEQYF. CDR3 in DNA: TGTGCCAGCAGCTTCTCCGGCTACGAGCAGTACTTC. The gene calls are TRBV5-6 and TRBJ2-7; D is unclear. From germline, CDR1 is SGHDT and CDR2 YYEEEE. This CDR3 is built from 12 residues. V was cut by 2 bases and J by 3 bases, with 6 bases left in between.

This chain joins TRBV10-2 and TRBJ2-3; 12 nucleotides line up with TRBD2. Per the germline V gene, CDR1 is WSHSY and CDR2 is SAAADI. This CDR3 region has 17 residues. After removal of 4 bases from V and 3 bases from J, the junction contained 8 bases not matched to a gene. The CDR3 bases are TGCGCCAGCAGTGTAGCCCTAGCGGGGGGGCTAACAGATACGCAGTATTTT. This gives the protein CASSVALAGGLTDTQYF.

A word on this clone: This sample includes further DNA sequences coding for the same CDR3. The rearrangement uses TRBV6-5 and TRBJ1-6; D ambiguous. This CDR3 comprises 12 residues. V gave up 3 bases and J gave up 8 bases, with 5 bases separating them. Germline-derived CDR1 and CDR2 are MNHEY and SVGAGI. The CDR3 region is CASSYGDSPLHF. The CDR3, as DNA: TGTGCCAGCAGTTATGGAGATTCACCCCTCCACTTT.

This clone was counted a single time. The chain combines TRBV11-3 with TRBJ2-3; the D is unclear. The CDR3 runs to 15 residues. Per germline, CDR1 SGHNT and CDR2 YENEEA. V lost 1 base and J lost 3, with 11 bases in between. The CDR3 reads CASSLVGARTDTQYF. In nucleotides, the CDR3 is TGTGCCAGCAGCTTAGTAGGAGCTCGAACAGATACGCAGTATTTT.

The chain joins TRBV2 to TRBJ2-7, with 7 bases aligning to TRBD2. CDR3 size: 14 residues. V gave up 6 bases and J gave up 6 bases; unmatched junction bases: 11. Germline V gives CDR1 SNHLY, CDR2 FYNNEI. The CDR3 is CASRGTLPGGEQYF. In DNA form, the CDR3 reads TGTGCCAGCAGAGGGACCCTCCCGGGGGGCGAGCAGTACTTC.

V usage is TRBV7-9 and J usage is TRBJ1-1; no reliable D call. CDR1 SEHNR and CDR2 FQNEAQ come from the germline V gene (reference sequence). V lost 0 bases and J lost 1, with 6 bases in between. The CDR3 consists of 14 residues. CDR3 amino acids: CASSLASRNTEAFF. CDR3 nucleotides: TGTGCCAGCAGCTTAGCGTCCAGGAACACTGAAGCTTTCTTT.

The chain combines TRBV4-3 with TRBJ2-7; D perhaps matches TRBD2 (6 bases). The CDR3 has 13 residues. Trimming took 1 base from V and 7 from J, leaving 11 bases between them. In germline, CDR1 is LGHNA, CDR2 YSLEER. The CDR3, as DNA: TGCGCCAGCAGCCAAGCGGAGGGTAGAGAGCAGTACTTC. It translates to CASSQAEGREQYF.

On this clone itself: Within the sample, other DNA sequences also encode this same CDR3. The genes are TRBV9 and TRBJ1-1, with D unclear. Between the trimmed V and J ends, which lost 0 bases and 1 base, there was a span of 4 bases. The CDR3 is made up of 13 amino acids. Germline CDR1 and CDR2: SGDLS and YYNGEE. The CDR3 loop is CASSVAGNTEAFF. In DNA form, the CDR3 reads TGTGCCAGCAGCGTAGCGGGGAACACTGAAGCTTTCTTT.

This rearrangement joins TRBV7-2 to TRBJ2-2; D perhaps matches TRBD2 (6 bases). This CDR3 spans 16 amino acids. In germline, CDR1 is SGHTA, CDR2 FQGNSA. Trimming cost V 1 base and J 3 bases, with 12 bases left between them. In DNA form, the CDR3 reads TGTGCCAGCAGCTTAGATGGCGGGGCTGACACCGGGGAGCTGTTTTTT. It is translated as CASSLDGGADTGELFF.

The chain has TRBV12-3 or TRBV12-4 and TRBJ2-3; D is possibly TRBD2 (5 bases). The V end lost 4 bases, the J end lost 6 bases, and 11 bases lay between the germline ends. This CDR3 comprises 13 residues. CDR3 bases: TGTGCCAGCAGTTGGGCTAGCTCGGATACGCAGTATTTT. Its translation: CASSWASSDTQYF.

The rearrangement joins TRBV10-2 to TRBJ1-5, with D maybe TRBD1 (5 bases). CDR1 WSHSY and CDR2 SAAADI come from the germline V gene. CDR3 length: 15 amino acids. The V end lost 3 bases, the J end lost 6 bases, and 15 bases lay between the germline ends. CDR3 protein: CASSEVRAPLQPQHF. CDR3 coding DNA: TGCGCCAGCAGTGAAGTCAGGGCCCCGCTTCAGCCCCAGCATTTT.

V is TRBV7-2 and J is TRBJ2-2, with D tentatively TRBD1 (6 bases). The CDR3 is 14 amino acids. V was pared by 8 bases and J by 2 bases, with 12 bases between. In germline, CDR1 is SGHTA, CDR2 FQGNSA. This chain's CDR3 is CASLGQRNTGELFF. The CDR3 region has the DNA TGTGCCAGCTTAGGACAGCGAAACACCGGGGAGCTGTTTTTT.

The chain combines TRBV4-3 with TRBJ1-4, with 9 bases lining up with TRBD1. V shed 0 bases, J shed 0 bases, and the junction held 8 bases outside the gene matches. The CDR3 spans 19 residues. Germline-derived CDR1 and CDR2 are LGHNA and YSLEER. CDR3 nucleotide sequence: TGCGCCAGCAGCCAAGATTGGGACAGGGTAGGGGCAACTAATGAAAAACTGTTTTTT. It is translated as CASSQDWDRVGATNEKLFF.

The chain couples TRBV12-5 to TRBJ2-5; no reliable D call. Trimming shortened V by 3 bases and J by 4 bases, and 6 bases separated the two germline ends. This CDR3 spans 12 amino acids. Germline loops: CDR1 LGHNT, CDR2 FRNRAP. The CDR3 nucleotides read TGTGCTAGTGGTTTACATACAGAGACCCAGTACTTC. Translated, it gives CASGLHTETQYF.

This clone was detected only a few times. J is TRBJ1-5 and V is TRBV7-2; TRBD1 aligns across 7 bases. This CDR3 has 12 residues. Per germline, CDR1 SGHTA and CDR2 FQGNSA. After removal of 4 bases from V and 9 bases from J, the junction contained 3 bases not matched to a gene. The CDR3, as DNA: TGTGCCAGCAGCTATGACAGGGCGCCCCAGCATTTT. Translation gives CASSYDRAPQHF.

This clone was detected a few times. The same CDR3 is also encoded by other DNA sequences in this sample. The chain is built from TRBV7-2 and TRBJ2-7; 9 bases are a match to TRBD1. The V and J ends lost 3 bases and 3 bases, in that order; junction bases with no gene match: 0. Germline CDR1 and CDR2: SGHTA and FQGNSA. The CDR3 covers 13 residues. The CDR3 region is CASSLDRGYEQYF. The DNA for the CDR3 is TGTGCCAGCAGCTTGGACAGGGGCTACGAGCAGTACTTC.

The chain uses TRBV12-5 and TRBJ2-7, with 9 bases identical to TRBD1. The CDR3 length is 16 residues. CDR1 and CDR2 (germline): LGHNT, FRNRAP. J gave up 0 bases and V 6 bases, and 9 bases lay outside the gene matches. The CDR3 nucleotides are TGTGCTAGTGGCCGAAGCCGGGGACAGGGCTCCTACGAGCAGTACTTC. The encoded protein is CASGRSRGQGSYEQYF.

The chain recombines TRBV19 with TRBJ1-5; the D is unclear. The CDR3 is 14 amino acids. The germline gives CDR1 LNHDA, CDR2 SQIVND (reference sequence). Trimming cost V 3 bases and J 5 bases, with 11 bases left between them. CDR3 residues: CASSMQGGHQPQHF. The CDR3, as DNA: TGTGCCAGTAGTATGCAAGGAGGTCATCAGCCCCAGCATTTT.

The gene calls are TRBV6-5 and TRBJ1-5; 7 bases match TRBD1. The CDR3 contains 15 residues. Per germline, CDR1 MNHEY and CDR2 SVGAGI. The V segment lost 6 bases and the J segment 5 bases; nucleotides outside the gene matches: 10. CDR3 coding DNA: TGTGCCAGCAGACAGACAGGGACGTGGGATCAGCCCCAGCATTTT. Protein: CASRQTGTWDQPQHF.

The chain recombines TRBV7-2 with TRBJ2-1, with D possibly being TRBD2 (6 bases). Germline loops: CDR1 SGHTA, CDR2 FQGNSA. Trimming removed 5 bases at V and 15 bases at J, with 17 bases between. CDR3 length equals 12 residues. Written as DNA, the CDR3 is TGTGCCAGCAGCCTGACTAGTAGCGGATGGTTCTTC. Translating it yields CASSLTSSGWFF. Together with reference TRBV7-2 and TRBJ2-1, the CDR3 gives the full variable domain: GAGVSQSPSNKVTEKGKDVELRCDPISGHTALYWYRQSLGQGLEFLIYFQGNSAPDKSGLPSDRFSAERTGGSVSTLTIQRTQQEDSAVYLCASSLTSSGWFFGPGTRLTVL.

The chain couples TRBV6-5 to TRBJ2-7; 7 positions match TRBD1. This CDR3 contains 13 residues. The trim removed 7 bases at V and 1 base at J, leaving 4 bases unmatched. The V gene's germline CDR1 is MNHEY and CDR2 SVGAGI. This chain's CDR3 is CASTDRASYEQYF. The CDR3 DNA follows: TGTGCCAGCACCGACAGGGCGTCCTACGAGCAGTACTTC.

The rearrangement links TRBV27 to TRBJ2-7, with 10 positions matching TRBD2. Germline V gene lookup returns CDR1 MNHEY and CDR2 SMNVEV (reference sequence). V was pared by 8 bases and J by 4 bases, with 8 bases of the junction left unmatched. The CDR3 extends over 14 amino acids. The CDR3 sequence: CASRSPSGGYEQYF. In nucleotides, the CDR3 is TGTGCCAGCCGTTCCCCTAGCGGGGGTTACGAGCAGTACTTC.

This chain links TRBV10-2 with TRBJ1-2, with unresolved D. CDR1 WSHSY and CDR2 SAAADI come from the germline V gene. With 3 bases removed from V and 8 bases from J, the gap between germline ends came to 16 bases. The CDR3 has 14 residues. The CDR3 nucleotides read TGCGCCAGCAGTGATAGTTCCCCGAAACGGGGCTACACCTTC. It yields the protein CASSDSSPKRGYTF.

V usage is TRBV7-9 and J usage is TRBJ1-1; 7 bases are a match to TRBD1. CDR1 SEHNR and CDR2 FQNEAQ come from the germline V gene (reference sequence). V was pared by 4 bases and J by 1 base, with 6 bases of the junction left unmatched. This CDR3 has 15 amino acids. The CDR3 coding sequence is TGTGCCAGCAGCTCCCGACAGGGAAAGAACACTGAAGCTTTCTTT. Translated: CASSSRQGKNTEAFF.